These T cell receptor beta chains were read from a single sample in a study of blood T cells in healthy people across ages. TCRdb independently ran MiXCR on the 5' RACE reads; one entry per CDR3 protein. Altogether 1.2 million to 1.5 million distinct CDR3 sequences are present, roughly 40% being singletons, with the ten largest covering approximately 7.9%. The specimen sequenced was blood. The receptors were sampled from a woman under 30 in good health. CDR3s include the opening cysteine and the closing phenylalanine or tryptophan. The D gene is left open where the match is weak. Where a row states a size, it is once, few, many or the class of an expanded clone; other rows omit it.

abundance,v_gene,d_gene,j_gene,CDR3nt,CDR3aa
.,TRBV18,TRBD2,TRBJ2-3,TGTGCCAGCTCACCACTTAGCGGGGATACGCAGTATTTT,CASSPLSGDTQYF
.,TRBV7-9,.,TRBJ2-1,TGTGCCAGCAGCTCCCGGCGGGCTCCCAATGAGCAGTTCTTC,CASSSRRAPNEQFF
.,TRBV20-1,.,TRBJ2-3,TGCAGTGCTAGAGGGGGGCGGGAGTGGGCAGATACGCAGTATTTT,CSARGGREWADTQYF
few,TRBV7-9,TRBD1,TRBJ2-7,TGTGCCAGCAGCTTTCAAACAGGGGGCATGGACGAGCAGTACTTC,CASSFQTGGMDEQYF
.,TRBV20-1,.,TRBJ2-7,TGCAGTGCTAGACCCCGAAATCACCACTACGAGCAGTACTTC,CSARPRNHHYEQYF
.,TRBV21-1,.,TRBJ2-1,TGTGCCAGCAGCAAAACAGGGGGGAGGACGTATGAGCAGTTCTTC,CASSKTGGRTYEQFF
few,TRBV6-6,.,TRBJ2-2,TGTGCCAGCAGCTCCGGGACGCCAAGGGGGGGGGAGCTGTTTTTT,CASSSGTPRGGELFF
.,TRBV3-1,TRBD1,TRBJ1-5,TGTGCCAGCAGCCCTCAACAGGGGGGGTCTCAGCCCCAGCATTTT,CASSPQQGGSQPQHF
.,TRBV7-8,TRBD2,TRBJ2-1,TGTGCCAGCAGCCTCTCCGGGACTAGGTACAATGAGCAGTTCTTC,CASSLSGTRYNEQFF
few,TRBV4-1,TRBD1,TRBJ2-3,TGCGCCAGCAGCCTACCGGGACAGATTAACACAGATACGCAGTATTTT,CASSLPGQINTDTQYF
.,TRBV7-3,.,TRBJ1-1,TGTGCCAGCAGCTTAACTCCTACAGGCTTTGTGGGCACTGAAGCTTTCTTT,CASSLTPTGFVGTEAFF
.,TRBV6-6,TRBD2,TRBJ2-4,TGTGCCAGCAGTTACACAACGGGAGGGGCCAAAAACATTCAGTACTTC,CASSYTTGGAKNIQYF
.,TRBV3-1,TRBD2,TRBJ2-5,TGTGCCAGCAGCCCCTTAGCGGGGTTGGGGAATGAGCAGTACTTC,CASSPLAGLGNEQYF
.,TRBV12-3/TRBV12-4,.,TRBJ1-5,TGTGCCAGCAGCCATAGTGGGGAGGCGGATCAGCCCCAGCATTTT,CASSHSGEADQPQHF
.,TRBV29-1,.,TRBJ2-5,TGCAGCGTTGGGCTAGAAAGTGAGACCCAGTACTTC,CSVGLESETQYF
.,TRBV13,TRBD1,TRBJ2-5,TGCGCCAGCGGCCCCCTGACAGGGATCGGAGAGACCCAGTACTTC,CASGPLTGIGETQYF
few,TRBV10-3,TRBD2,TRBJ2-7,TGTGCCACCCTGGATTTTGGGGCGGGGGGAGAGCAGTACTTC,CATLDFGAGGEQYF
.,TRBV30,.,TRBJ2-5,TGTGCCTGGAGTGTTCTGGCCCTAAACGGGAAAGAGACCCAGTACTTC,CAWSVLALNGKETQYF
.,TRBV5-1,.,TRBJ2-7,TGCGCCAGCAGCTTTGACAGAAGCTCATTCGAGCAGTACTTC,CASSFDRSSFEQYF
.,TRBV5-1,.,TRBJ1-2,TGCGCCAGCAGCAAACAGGGTCTGCGTGGCTACACCTTC,CASSKQGLRGYTF
.,TRBV5-6,.,TRBJ2-5,TGTACCAGCAGCTTTCCGGACAGACAAGAGACCCAGTACTTC,CTSSFPDRQETQYF
many,TRBV7-6,.,TRBJ2-7,TGTGCCAGCAGCCGACGAGGGGGCGGGAACTACAATGAGCAGTACTTC,CASSRRGGGNYNEQYF
.,TRBV5-1,.,TRBJ1-2,TGCGCCAGCAGCCCCCCTTCCCTACTAGGCAATGGCTACACCTTC,CASSPPSLLGNGYTF
.,TRBV4-1,.,TRBJ2-1,TGCGCCAGCAGCCAGGGAACTACCTACAATGAGCAGTTCTTC,CASSQGTTYNEQFF
once,TRBV18,.,TRBJ2-5,TGTGCCAGCTCACCACCGCACCCCCAACAAGAGACCCAGTACTTC,CASSPPHPQQETQYF
.,TRBV20-1,TRBD1,TRBJ1-1,TGCAGTGCAGAGCCGGGACAGGGACGGCACACTGAAGCTTTCTTT,CSAEPGQGRHTEAFF
.,TRBV12-3/TRBV12-4,.,TRBJ1-1,TGTGCCAGCAGTTTGTTCGAAATCCGCGAAGCTTTCTTT,CASSLFEIREAFF
.,TRBV4-1,.,TRBJ2-3,TGTGCCAGCAGCCAAGATTTTGCTACAGATACGCAGTATTTT,CASSQDFATDTQYF
few,TRBV12-3/TRBV12-4,TRBD2,TRBJ2-5,TGTGCCAGCAGTTTTCTAGCGGGGGGGCCAGAGACCCAGTACTTC,CASSFLAGGPETQYF
.,TRBV6-6,.,TRBJ2-6,TGTGCCAGCAGAAAAGACGGCTCTGGGGCCAACGTCCTGACTTTC,CASRKDGSGANVLTF
.,TRBV19,.,TRBJ2-7,TGTGCCAGTAGTACCCCGGGGTTGGGCTACGAGCAGTACTTC,CASSTPGLGYEQYF
.,TRBV6-1,.,TRBJ1-1,TGTGCCAGCAGTGAATGGCAGGGATACACTGAAGCTTTCTTT,CASSEWQGYTEAFF
.,TRBV4-1,.,TRBJ2-3,TGCGCCAGCAGCCAAGTAATAGATGGCACAGATACGCAGTATTTT,CASSQVIDGTDTQYF
few,TRBV20-1,.,TRBJ2-5,TGCAGTGCTAGTGAACAGACTTCGGAGACCCAGTACTTC,CSASEQTSETQYF
.,TRBV20-1,.,TRBJ1-5,TGCAGTGCCTACTCCGGGGAATCTTATAGCAATCAGCCCCAGCATTTT,CSAYSGESYSNQPQHF
.,TRBV12-3/TRBV12-4,TRBD1,TRBJ1-6,TGTGCCAGCAGTTCAGGACAGGGGGGATCCTATAATTCACCCCTCCACTTT,CASSSGQGGSYNSPLHF
once,TRBV28,.,TRBJ1-2,TGTGCCAGCAGTTCCCCCAGAGTCTACTATGGCTACACCTTC,CASSSPRVYYGYTF
.,TRBV12-3/TRBV12-4,.,TRBJ1-4,TGTGCCAGCACTCCGACCGGGAGGGACGAAAAACTGTTTTTT,CASTPTGRDEKLFF
.,TRBV20-1,.,TRBJ2-7,TGCAGTGCTAGCTACCCGGTGGGGGGAAGCTCCTACGAGCAGTACTTC,CSASYPVGGSSYEQYF
.,TRBV7-3,.,TRBJ1-1,TGTGCCGGCAGCCCCCGGCCAGGGTCCACTGAAGCTTTCTTT,CAGSPRPGSTEAFF
.,TRBV12-3/TRBV12-4,TRBD2,TRBJ2-2,TGTGCCAGCAGTTTAGGGACTAGCACGAACACCGGGGAGCTGTTTTTT,CASSLGTSTNTGELFF